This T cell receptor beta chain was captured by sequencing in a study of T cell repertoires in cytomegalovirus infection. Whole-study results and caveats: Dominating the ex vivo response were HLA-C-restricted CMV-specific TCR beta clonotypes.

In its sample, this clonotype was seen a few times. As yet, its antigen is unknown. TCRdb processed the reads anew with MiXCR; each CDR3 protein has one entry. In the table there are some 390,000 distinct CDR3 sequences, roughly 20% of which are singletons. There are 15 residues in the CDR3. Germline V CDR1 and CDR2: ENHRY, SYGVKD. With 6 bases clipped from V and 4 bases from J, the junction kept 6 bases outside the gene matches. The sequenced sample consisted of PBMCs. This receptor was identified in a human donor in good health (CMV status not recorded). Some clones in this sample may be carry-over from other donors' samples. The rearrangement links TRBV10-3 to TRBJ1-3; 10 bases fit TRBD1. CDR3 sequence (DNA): TGTGCCATCAGCTCGGACAGGGGGACAGGAAACACCATATATTTT. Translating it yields CAISSDRGTGNTIYF.